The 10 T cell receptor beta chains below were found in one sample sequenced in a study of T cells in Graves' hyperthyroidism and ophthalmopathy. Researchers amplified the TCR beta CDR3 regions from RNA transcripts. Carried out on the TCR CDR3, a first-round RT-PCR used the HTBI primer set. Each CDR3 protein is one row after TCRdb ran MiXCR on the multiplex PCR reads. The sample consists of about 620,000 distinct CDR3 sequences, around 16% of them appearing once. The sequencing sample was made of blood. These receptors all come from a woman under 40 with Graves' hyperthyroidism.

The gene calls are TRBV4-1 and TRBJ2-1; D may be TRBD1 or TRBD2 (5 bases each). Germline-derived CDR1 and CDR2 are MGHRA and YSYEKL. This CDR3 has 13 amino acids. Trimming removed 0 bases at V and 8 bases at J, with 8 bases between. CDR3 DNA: TGCGCCAGCAGCCAAGATATGGGGGATGAGCAGTTCTTC. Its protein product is CASSQDMGDEQFF.

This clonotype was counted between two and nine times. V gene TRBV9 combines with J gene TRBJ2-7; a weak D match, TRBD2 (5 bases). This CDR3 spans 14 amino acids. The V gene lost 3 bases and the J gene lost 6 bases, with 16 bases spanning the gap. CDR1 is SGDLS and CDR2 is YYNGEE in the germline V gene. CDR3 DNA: TGTGCCAGCAGCGGAGGAGGCTTGGGGTCCGAGCAGTACTTC. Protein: CASSGGGLGSEQYF.

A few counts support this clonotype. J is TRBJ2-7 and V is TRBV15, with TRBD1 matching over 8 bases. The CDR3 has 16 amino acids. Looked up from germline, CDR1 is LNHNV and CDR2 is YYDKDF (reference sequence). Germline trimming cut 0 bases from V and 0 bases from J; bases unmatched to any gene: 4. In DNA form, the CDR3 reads TGTGCCACCAGCAGAGATCGGGACAGGAGCTCCTACGAGCAGTACTTC. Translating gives CATSRDRDRSSYEQYF.

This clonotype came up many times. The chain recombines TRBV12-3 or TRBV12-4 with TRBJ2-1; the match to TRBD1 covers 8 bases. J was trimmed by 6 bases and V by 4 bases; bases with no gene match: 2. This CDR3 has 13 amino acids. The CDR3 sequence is CASSWTGSNEQFF. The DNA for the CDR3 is TGTGCCAGCAGTTGGACAGGGAGCAATGAGCAGTTCTTC.

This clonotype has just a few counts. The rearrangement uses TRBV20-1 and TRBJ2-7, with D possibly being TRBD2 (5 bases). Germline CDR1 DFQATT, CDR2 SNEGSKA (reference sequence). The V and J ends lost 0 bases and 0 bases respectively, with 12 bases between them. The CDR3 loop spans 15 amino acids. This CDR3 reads CSARDLRVSSYEQYF. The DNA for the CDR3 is TGCAGTGCTAGAGATCTGAGGGTTAGCTCCTACGAGCAGTACTTC.

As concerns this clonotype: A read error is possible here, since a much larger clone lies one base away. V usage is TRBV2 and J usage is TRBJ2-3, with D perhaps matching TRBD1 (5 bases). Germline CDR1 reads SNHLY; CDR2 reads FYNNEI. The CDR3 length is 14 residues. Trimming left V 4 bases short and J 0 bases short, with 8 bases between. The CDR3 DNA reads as TGTGCCAGCAGTGTACCAGGGAGCACAGATACGCAGTATTTT. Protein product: CASSVPGSTDTQYF. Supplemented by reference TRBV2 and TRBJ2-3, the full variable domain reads EPEVTQTPSHQVTQMGQEVILRCVPISNHLYFYWYRQILGQKVEFLVSFYNNEISEKSEIFDDQFSVERPDGSNFTLKIRSTKLEDSAMYFCASSVPGSTDTQYFGPGTRLTVL.

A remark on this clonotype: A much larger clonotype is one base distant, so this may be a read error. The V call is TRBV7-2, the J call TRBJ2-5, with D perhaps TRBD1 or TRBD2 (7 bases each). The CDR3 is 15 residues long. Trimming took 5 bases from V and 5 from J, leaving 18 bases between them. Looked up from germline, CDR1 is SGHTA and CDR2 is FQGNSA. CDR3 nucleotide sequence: TGTGCCAGCAGCCAGGGGGGAGGGGCCCGTGAGACCCAGTACTTC. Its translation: CASSQGGGARETQYF.

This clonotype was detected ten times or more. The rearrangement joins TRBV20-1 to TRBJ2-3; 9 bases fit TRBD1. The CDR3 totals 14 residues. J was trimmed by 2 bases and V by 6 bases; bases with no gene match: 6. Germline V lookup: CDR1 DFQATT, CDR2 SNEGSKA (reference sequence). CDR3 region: CSASGTGYTDTQYF. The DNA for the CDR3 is TGCAGTGCCTCGGGGACAGGGTACACAGATACGCAGTATTTT.

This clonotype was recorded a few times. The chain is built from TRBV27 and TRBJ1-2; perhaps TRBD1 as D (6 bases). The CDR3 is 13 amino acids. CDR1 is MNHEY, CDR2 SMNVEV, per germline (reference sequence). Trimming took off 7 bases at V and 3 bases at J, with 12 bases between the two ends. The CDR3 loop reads CASTTGQDYGYTF. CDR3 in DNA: TGTGCCAGCACTACAGGGCAAGACTATGGCTACACCTTC.

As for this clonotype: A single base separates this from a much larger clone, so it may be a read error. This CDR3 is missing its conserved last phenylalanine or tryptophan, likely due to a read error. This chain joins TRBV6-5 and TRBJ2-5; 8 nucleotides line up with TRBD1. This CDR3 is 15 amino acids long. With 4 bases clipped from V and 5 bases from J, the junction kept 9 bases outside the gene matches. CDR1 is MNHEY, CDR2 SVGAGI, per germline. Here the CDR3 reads CASSFTRTGKETQYL. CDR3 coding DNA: TGTGCCAGCAGTTTCACCCGGACAGGGAAGGAGACCCAGTACCTC.